This entry is about one TCR beta chain. How the authors handled the data: Amplifying reference gene primers gave estimates of nucleated cell counts. Here immunoSEQ multiplex PCR was the method, and the copy in TCRdb shows in-frame clones only, minus some. That table is the source of V, J and clone size, and D and trimming were worked out from the DNA. The table shows some 150,000 clones, with roughly 90% occurring only once. Germline V gene sequence: CDR1 MNHEY, CDR2 SVGEGT. The V gene lost 2 bases and the J gene lost 6 bases, with 13 bases spanning the gap. CDR3 length: 14 residues. Assignment of participants to cohorts was predicated upon participant-reported clinical history. These data come from a study of blood T cell repertoires in COVID-19. Study background: Sources were T cells, B-cell-depleted T cells, or PBMCs; the material itself was cDNA or gDNA.

The TCR originated in a woman aged 25 to 39 with acute COVID-19. The sequenced sample consisted of PBMCs or T cells enriched from blood (not recorded which). The chain couples TRBV6-2 or TRBV6-3 to TRBJ1-1; D possibly corresponds to TRBD1 (6 bases). CDR3 DNA: TGTGCCAGCAGTTACGTCTCTACAGGGTCTGAAGCTTTCTTT. Its protein is CASSYVSTGSEAFF.